These 26 T cell receptor beta chains were sequenced from one sample in a study of blood T cells in healthy people across ages. Then a second PCR, running roughly 6 to 11 cycles, was carried out with a sample-barcoded 5' primer and a J-beta primer mix. TCRdb re-called the 5' RACE reads through MiXCR, storing one row per CDR3 protein. The sample includes fewer than 750,000 distinct CDR3 sequences, under 65% of them seen just once. The sample comprised blood. These receptors all stem from a woman over 75 in good health.

This clonotype showed up many times. The V gene is TRBV7-2, the J gene TRBJ2-7; possibly TRBD2 for D (6 bases). V was clipped by 5 bases and J by 6 bases, with 17 bases between them. In germline, CDR1 is SGHTA, CDR2 FQGNSA. This CDR3 region has 14 residues. The CDR3: CASSLLAEFSEQYF. CDR3 in DNA: TGTGCCAGCAGCCTACTAGCAGAGTTTTCCGAGCAGTACTTC.

This rearrangement joins TRBV7-9 to TRBJ1-5, with D perhaps TRBD1 (5 bases). V was shortened by 6 bases and J by 0 bases, with 12 bases between the two germline ends. From germline, CDR1 is SEHNR and CDR2 FQNEAQ (reference sequence). This CDR3 has 15 amino acids. As DNA, the CDR3 is TGTGCCAGCAGTGACGGGGGTTTTAGCAATCAGCCCCAGCATTTT. It encodes CASSDGGFSNQPQHF.

In its sample, this clonotype was seen many times. The chain uses TRBV20-1 and TRBJ2-1; no reliable D call. The V end lost 5 bases, the J end lost 7 bases, and 9 bases lay between the germline ends. This CDR3 contains 11 residues. CDR1 and CDR2 (germline): DFQATT, SNEGSKA (reference sequence). The CDR3 DNA reads as TGCAGTGCTTCCAGTCAGAATGAGCAGTTCTTC. Amino acids: CSASSQNEQFF.

In the case of this clonotype: A much larger clone differs from this one at a single base, so this may be a read error. The chain couples TRBV9 to TRBJ2-5; TRBD2 aligns across 9 bases. The germline CDR1 and CDR2 sequences are SGDLS and YYNGEE. The CDR3 is made up of 14 amino acids. The junction had 10 bases not matched to a gene; V was cut back by 2 bases and J by 11 bases. In nucleotides, the CDR3 is TGTGCCAGCAGCGTTAGCGGGAGTCTCAGGGAGCAGTACTTC. Its protein is CASSVSGSLREQYF.

This clonotype has a count of ten or more. The chain joins TRBV6-4 to TRBJ2-1, with 10 bases fitting TRBD1. CDR1 and CDR2 from the germline V gene are MRHNA and SNTAGT. The CDR3 consists of 15 residues. V gave up 6 bases and J gave up 2 bases; unmatched junction bases: 4. The CDR3 bases are TGTGCCAGCAGCGAAGACAGGGGGCCCTACAATGAGCAGTTCTTC. Amino acids: CASSEDRGPYNEQFF.

A word on this clonotype: It may be a read error: a sequence one base away is much more abundant. The chain joins TRBV27 to TRBJ2-6; D remains unclear. CDR3 length: 14 amino acids. Trimming cost V 5 bases and J 2 bases, with 7 bases left between them. Germline V gives CDR1 MNHEY, CDR2 SMNVEV (reference sequence). The CDR3, as DNA: TGTGCCAGCAGTGCCCAAACTGGGGCCAACGTCCTGACTTTC. This codes for CASSAQTGANVLTF.

V usage is TRBV4-2 and J usage is TRBJ1-1, with D tentatively TRBD1 (5 bases). Trimming removed 6 bases at V and 3 bases at J, with 17 bases between. The CDR3 totals 15 residues. Germline lookup yields CDR1 LGHNA and CDR2 YNFKEQ. CDR3: CASRPEEGSHTEAFF. The CDR3 DNA reads as TGTGCCAGCAGGCCTGAAGAGGGGTCCCACACTGAAGCTTTCTTT.

The rearrangement joins TRBV3-1 to TRBJ2-2; TRBD2 might be the D (7 bases). The V end lost 4 bases, the J end lost 4 bases, and 16 bases lay between the germline ends. This CDR3 region has 16 residues. In germline, CDR1 is LGHDT, CDR2 YNNKEL (reference sequence). CDR3 nucleotides: TGTGCCAGCAGCCTCCTGGGGGGGGCGAGCACCGGGGAGCTGTTTTTT. This translates into CASSLLGGASTGELFF.

The count of this clonotype is one. The rearrangement joins TRBV20-1 to TRBJ2-5; perhaps TRBD2 as D (6 bases). The V and J ends lost 3 bases and 5 bases respectively, with 16 bases between them. The length of the CDR3 is 14 residues. Germline V gene data show CDR1 as DFQATT and CDR2 as SNEGSKA (reference sequence). The CDR3 reads CSASVPGSGETQYF. The DNA for the CDR3 is TGCAGTGCTAGTGTTCCCGGGAGTGGGGAGACCCAGTACTTC.

This sequence joins TRBV6-5 and TRBJ2-5; D unclear. The V gene lost 5 bases and the J gene lost 4 bases, with 11 bases spanning the gap. The length of the CDR3 is 13 residues. From germline, CDR1 is MNHEY and CDR2 SVGAGI. For the CDR3, the DNA is TGTGCCAGCAGTCAAACTGTGGTAGAGACCCAGTACTTC. The encoded protein is CASSQTVVETQYF.

Concerning this clonotype: This may be a read error, as it is one base from a much larger clone. The chain recombines TRBV12-3 or TRBV12-4 with TRBJ2-5; TRBD1 matches 8 bases. This CDR3 has 14 residues. This chain's CDR3 is CASTMTGAQETQCF. CDR3 bases: TGTGCCAGCACCATGACAGGGGCCCAAGAGACCCAGTGCTTC.

The chain links TRBV14 to TRBJ2-7, with D unresolved. CDR1 and CDR2 from the germline V gene are SGHDN and FVKESK. V gave up 0 bases and J gave up 1 base, with 13 bases separating them. The CDR3 extends over 16 amino acids. CDR3: CASSQEVAAISYEQYF. The CDR3 nucleotides read TGTGCCAGCAGCCAAGAGGTGGCGGCGATTTCCTACGAGCAGTACTTC. Full variable domain (rest looked up from reference TRBV14 and TRBJ2-7): EAGVTQFPSHSVIEKGQTVTLRCDPISGHDNLYWYRRVMGKEIKFLLHFVKESKQDESGMPNNRFLAERTGGTYSTLKVQPAELEDSGVYFCASSQEVAAISYEQYFGPGTRLTVT.

This clonotype was seen many times. The genes are TRBV20-1 and TRBJ2-1; 9 positions match TRBD2. Germline V gene data show CDR1 as DFQATT and CDR2 as SNEGSKA (reference sequence). The CDR3 is 14 amino acids. V shed 6 bases and J 5 bases; nucleotides not matched to a gene: 8. The CDR3 sequence: CSARKREVDNEQFF. The DNA of the CDR3 is TGCAGTGCCCGTAAGCGGGAGGTTGACAATGAGCAGTTCTTC.

The rearrangement joins TRBV3-1 to TRBJ2-1; 7 bases agree with TRBD1. The closer fit of TRBJ2-7 to the DNA end suggests the J call may be wrong. This CDR3 region has 16 residues. Germline CDR1 LGHDT, CDR2 YNNKEL (reference sequence). CDR3 nucleotide sequence: TGTGCCAGCAGTCCCGACCTAGGGGGCTCCTACAATGAGCAGTACTTC. Residues: CASSPDLGGSYNEQYF.

The chain carries TRBV10-3 and TRBJ2-5, with 7 bases matching TRBD2. There are 14 residues in the CDR3. Germline V gene sequence: CDR1 ENHRY, CDR2 SYGVKD. J gave up 11 bases and V 9 bases, and 18 bases lay outside the gene matches. The CDR3 nucleotides read TGTGCCATGTCTAGCGGTAGCTCCTACAATGAGCAGTACTTC. This translates into CAMSSGSSYNEQYF.

The chain links TRBV15 to TRBJ2-2; perhaps TRBD2 as D (6 bases). The V gene's germline CDR1 is LNHNV and CDR2 YYDKDF (reference sequence). Trimming removed 7 bases from V and 11 bases from J, with 17 bases in between. This CDR3 is built from 13 residues. CDR3 residues: CATTETREGELFF. The CDR3 DNA is TGTGCCACCACCGAGACTAGGGAAGGAGAGCTGTTTTTT.

This clonotype was picked up many times. One base separates it from a far larger clone, so it is likely a read error. This rearrangement joins TRBV25-1 to TRBJ2-1; D unclear. Trimming left V 6 bases short and J 1 base short, with 1 base between. CDR3 size: 11 residues. Germline V lookup: CDR1 MGHDK, CDR2 SYGVNS. The CDR3 sequence: CASRSYNEQFF. The DNA of the CDR3 is TGTGCCAGCAGATCCTACAATGAGCAGTTCTTC.

The chain has TRBV20-1 and TRBJ1-2; D remains unclear. Trimming cost V 0 bases and J 4 bases, with 12 bases left between them. CDR3 length: 14 amino acids. CDR1 and CDR2 (germline): DFQATT, SNEGSKA (reference sequence). The CDR3 region is CSARDPRVRYGYTF. The CDR3 DNA is TGCAGTGCTAGAGATCCGAGGGTTCGCTATGGCTACACCTTC.

This clonotype has just a few counts. The rearrangement uses TRBV20-1 and TRBJ2-3; D is ambiguous. V lost 5 bases and J lost 0, with 3 bases in between. Germline V CDR1 and CDR2: DFQATT, SNEGSKA (reference sequence). The CDR3 totals 11 residues. CDR3 protein: CSAYSTDTQYF. CDR3 bases: TGCAGTGCTTATAGCACAGATACGCAGTATTTT.

This clonotype was seen a handful of times. Here the CDR3 DNA reads TGTGCCAGTCGTAGAGGAGCGGCGAACACCGGGGAGCTGTTTTTT. Translated, it gives CASRRGAANTGELFF. This chain links TRBV27 with TRBJ2-2; TRBD2 is a possible D gene (5 bases). The ends were cut back, 9 bases at V and 0 bases at J, with 14 bases in the middle. The CDR3 covers 15 residues. CDR1 and CDR2 (germline): MNHEY, SMNVEV (reference sequence).

This clonotype was observed many times. The genes are TRBV29-1 and TRBJ2-7; the D gene is possibly TRBD1 (5 bases). V lost 0 bases and J 3 bases, leaving 12 bases between the germline ends. In germline, CDR1 is SQVTM, CDR2 ANQGSEA. The CDR3 sequence is 14 residues long. The CDR3 spells CSVEDVATGYEQYF. CDR3 nucleotides: TGCAGCGTTGAAGACGTCGCAACAGGCTACGAGCAGTACTTC.

This clonotype was seen ten or more times. The chain links TRBV27 to TRBJ2-3, with 8 bases aligning to TRBD1. Per germline, CDR1 MNHEY and CDR2 SMNVEV (reference sequence). V lost 3 bases, J lost 2 bases, and 4 bases stayed unmatched. The CDR3 runs to 15 residues. The DNA of the CDR3 is TGTGCCAGCAGTTTCGTGGACAGGGCCACAGATACGCAGTATTTT. This encodes CASSFVDRATDTQYF.

The table lists this clonotype with many counts. This CDR3 is CASSSEQGSEQYF. In DNA form, the CDR3 reads TGTGCCAGCAGTTCGGAACAGGGTTCCGAGCAGTACTTC. This rearrangement joins TRBV27 to TRBJ2-7, with D possibly TRBD1 on 6 matching bases. Between the trimmed V and J ends, which lost 4 bases and 6 bases, there was a span of 13 bases. CDR1 is MNHEY, CDR2 SMNVEV, per germline (reference sequence). The CDR3 totals 13 residues.

The CDR3 bases are TGTGCCAGCAGCTTAGACGGGGGGGACGAGCAGTACTTC. Amino acid sequence: CASSLDGGDEQYF. V and J are TRBV11-2 and TRBJ2-7; TRBD2 agrees at 8 bases. The junction had 0 bases not matched to a gene; V was cut back by 0 bases and J by 5 bases. The CDR3 is 13 residues long. Germline CDR1 and CDR2: SGHAT and FQNNGV.

This clonotype has only a few counts. The V call is TRBV5-1, the J call TRBJ2-2; a possible D gene is TRBD2 (5 bases). The CDR3 consists of 16 residues. V lost 2 bases and J lost 1, with 12 bases in between. From germline, CDR1 is SGHRS and CDR2 YFSETQ. CDR3: CASSLIGGVNTGELFF. CDR3 nucleotide sequence: TGCGCCAGCAGCTTAATAGGAGGCGTGAACACCGGGGAGCTGTTTTTT.

This chain links TRBV20-1 with TRBJ2-7; D not resolved. The CDR3 contains 11 residues. V was clipped by 3 bases and J by 2 bases, with 5 bases between them. Germline assignment: CDR1 DFQATT and CDR2 SNEGSKA (reference sequence). CDR3 in amino acids: CSARVTYEQYF. The CDR3 DNA reads as TGCAGTGCTAGGGTAACCTACGAGCAGTACTTC.